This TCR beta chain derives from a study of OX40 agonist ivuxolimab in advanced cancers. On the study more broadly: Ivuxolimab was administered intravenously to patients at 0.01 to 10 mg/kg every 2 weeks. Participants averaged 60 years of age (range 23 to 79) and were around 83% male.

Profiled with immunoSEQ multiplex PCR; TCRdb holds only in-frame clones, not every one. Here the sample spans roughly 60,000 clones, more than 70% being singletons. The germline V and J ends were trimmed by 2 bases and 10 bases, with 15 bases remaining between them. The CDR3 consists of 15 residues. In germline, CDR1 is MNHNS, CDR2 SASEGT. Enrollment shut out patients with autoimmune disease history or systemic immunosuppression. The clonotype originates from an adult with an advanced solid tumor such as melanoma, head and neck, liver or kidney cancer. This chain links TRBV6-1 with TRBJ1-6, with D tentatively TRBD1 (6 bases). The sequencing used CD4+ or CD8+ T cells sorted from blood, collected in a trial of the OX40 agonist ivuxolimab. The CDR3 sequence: CASSELGRGYSPLHF. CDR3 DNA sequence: TGTGCCAGCAGTGAATTGGGCAGGGGTTACTCACCCCTCCACTTT.